The subject of this entry is one TCR beta chain. Its specificity is not known. The CDR3 contains 20 residues. CDR1 and CDR2 (germline): MDHEN, SYDVKM. V was shortened by 2 bases and J by 14 bases, with 34 bases between the two germline ends. CD8 cells classed as naive were CD45RO-negative and positively selected for CCR7, excluding terminally differentiated effector memory CD45RA+ cells. This record belongs to a study of shared clonotypes between healthy human individuals. Turning to the study itself: Each donor's CD4 naive and CD4 memory cells filled three plates apiece, CD8 naive two, and CD8 memory one. General study points: Sequencing depth was predicted to influence how clonotypes are shared among donors. The study generally estimated greater richness for naive than memory subsets. Generation probability values for non-shared clonotypes were lower than those for clonotypes shared by all four donors.

Assay: immunoSEQ multiplex PCR; the TCRdb copy retains only in-frame clones and omits some. There are around 2,000,000 clones in the sample; about 95% occur only once, and around 1.1% lies in the top ten. This clonotype was sampled from a man in his late teens or twenties in good health. The chain has TRBV28 and TRBJ1-6; D remains unclear. Sequencing used naive CD8+ T cells sorted from blood. The CDR3 is CASSLIRQERMSGVRRTLHF. DNA for the CDR3: TGTGCCAGCAGTTTAATCAGGCAGGAGAGAATGTCCGGGGTCCGGAGGACCCTCCACTTT.